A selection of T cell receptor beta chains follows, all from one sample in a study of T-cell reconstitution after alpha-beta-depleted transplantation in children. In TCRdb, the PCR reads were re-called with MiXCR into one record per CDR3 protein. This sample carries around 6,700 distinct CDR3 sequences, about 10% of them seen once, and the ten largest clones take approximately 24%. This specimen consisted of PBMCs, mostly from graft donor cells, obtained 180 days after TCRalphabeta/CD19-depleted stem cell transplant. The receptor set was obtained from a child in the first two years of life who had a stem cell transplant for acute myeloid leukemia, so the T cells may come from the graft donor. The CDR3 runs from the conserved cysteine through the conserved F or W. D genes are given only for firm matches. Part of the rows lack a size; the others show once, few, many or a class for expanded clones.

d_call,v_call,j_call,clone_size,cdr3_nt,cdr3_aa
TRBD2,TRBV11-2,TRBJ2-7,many,TGTGCCAGCAGCTTAGCCCTAGCGGGGTCCTACTACGAGCAGTACTTC,CASSLALAGSYYEQYF
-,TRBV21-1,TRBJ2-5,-,TGTGCCAGCAGCAAACACGACAGCAATAAACAAGAGACCCAGTACTTC,CASSKHDSNKQETQYF
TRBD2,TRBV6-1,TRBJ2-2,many,TGTGCCAGCAGTGAATCTAGCGGGAGGGCCTCCGGGGAGCTGTTTTTT,CASSESSGRASGELFF
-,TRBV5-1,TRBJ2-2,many,TGCGCCAGCAGCTCTACCCCTCTTTCTCGCGGAAACACCGGGGAGCTGTTTTTT,CASSSTPLSRGNTGELFF
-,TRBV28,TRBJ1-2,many,TGTGCCAGCAGTTTTGGGGTACAGGTGTACGGCTACACCTTC,CASSFGVQVYGYTF
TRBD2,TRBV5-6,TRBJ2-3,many,TGTGCCAGCAGCTTGATCAGCGGGGCAGGCGGGGGTACGCAGTATTTT,CASSLISGAGGGTQYF
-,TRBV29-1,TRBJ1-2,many,TGCAGCGGGCGGGAGGGAAATGGCTACACCTTC,CSGREGNGYTF
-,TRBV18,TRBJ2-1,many,TGTGCCAGCTCTCCCGAGGGAAGCTACAATGAGCAGTTCTTC,CASSPEGSYNEQFF
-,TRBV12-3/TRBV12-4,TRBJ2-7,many,TGTGCCAGCAGTTTGGAGTTCGTGGGCAGAGCCTACGAGCAGTACTTC,CASSLEFVGRAYEQYF
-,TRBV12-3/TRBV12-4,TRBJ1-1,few,TGTGCCAGCAGTTTAATGGGTAGCGTGAACACTGAAGCTTTCTTT,CASSLMGSVNTEAFF
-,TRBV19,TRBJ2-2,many,TGTGCCAGTAGCTCACAGATTTACACCGGGGAGCTGTTTTTT,CASSSQIYTGELFF
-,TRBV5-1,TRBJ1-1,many,TGCGCCAGCAGCTTGGACCAGGGTTGGACTGAAGCTTTCTTT,CASSLDQGWTEAFF
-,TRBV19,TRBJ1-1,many,TGTGCCAGTAGTATAACGGCCCAAGTAGGGACTGAAGCTTTCTTT,CASSITAQVGTEAFF
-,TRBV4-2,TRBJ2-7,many,TGTGCCAGCAGCCAAGATGCCAGGGACATAAGAGAGCAGTACTTC,CASSQDARDIREQYF
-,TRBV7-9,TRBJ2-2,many,TGTGCCACCGGGAAGGAAAGCGTCACCGGGGAGCTGTTTTTT,CATGKESVTGELFF
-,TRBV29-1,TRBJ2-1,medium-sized,TGCAGCGTTGAACAGGGCCAGGGCCTATACAATGAGCAGTTCTTC,CSVEQGQGLYNEQFF